Described below is a single T cell receptor beta chain sequence and its context. The antigen is not known. Trimming pared 1 base from V and 4 bases from J, leaving 7 bases between. The CDR3 is made up of 13 amino acids. The germline V gene encodes CDR1 SGHTA and CDR2 FQGTGA. The sample comes from a study of blood T cells in healthy people across ages. About 9.6 milliliters of peripheral blood were drawn from each donor into EDTA-treated tubes. Each sample gave at least 6 million isolated PBMCs. Through a sample-barcoded 5' primer and a J-beta primer mix, a second PCR was run for roughly 6 to 11 cycles. MiXCR, run by TCRdb on the 5' RACE reads, gives a single entry per CDR3 protein. Of some 900,000 distinct CDR3 sequences listed, 29% are singletons. Overall study results and limits: Diversity of TCR beta correlated strongly with naive T cell percentage. Possibly confounding the expanded clonotype changes was the fact that donor CMV status was unknown.

Source material: blood. This chain joins TRBV7-3 and TRBJ2-5; D ambiguous. The origin of this receptor is a woman older than 75 in good health. The CDR3 DNA reads as TGTGCCAGCAGCTTAAGCTCCACAGAGACCCAGTACTTC. Amino acids: CASSLSSTETQYF. Looking up the rest from reference TRBV7-3 and TRBJ2-5 gives the full variable domain: GAGVSQTPSNKVTEKGKYVELRCDPISGHTALYWYRQSLGQGPEFLIYFQGTGAADDSGLPNDRFFAVRPEGSVSTLKIQRTERGDSAVYLCASSLSSTETQYFGPGTRLLVL.